The 11 T cell receptor beta chains below come from one sample, sequenced in a study of blood T cell repertoires in COVID-19. Assay used: immunoSEQ multiplex PCR; TCRdb lists only in-frame clones, some missing. The repertoire holds 43,000 or so clones, approximately 90% seen once, with 8.4% in the top ten. The material sequenced was peripheral blood. The origin of the receptors is a man in his sixties with active COVID-19.

The chain recombines TRBV29-1 with TRBJ2-5, with TRBD2 as a possible D gene (5 bases). The germline V and J ends were trimmed by 0 bases and 5 bases, with 7 bases remaining between them. Per germline, CDR1 SQVTM and CDR2 ANQGSEA. There are 12 residues in the CDR3. The CDR3: CSVEDPGETQYF. The DNA for the CDR3 is TGCAGCGTTGAAGATCCGGGGGAGACCCAGTACTTC.

As for this clone: Germline is not matched at one junction end, which may reflect a read error. V usage is TRBV9 and J usage is TRBJ2-2; D remains unclear. CDR1 and CDR2 from the germline V gene are SGDLS and YYNGEE. The CDR3 covers 16 residues. The CDR3 DNA is TGTGCCAGCAGGGTAGACCCCCACACGAACACCGGGGAGCTGTTTTTT. This encodes CASRVDPHTNTGELFF.

The chain employs TRBV3-1 (or the pseudogene TRBV3-2) and TRBJ2-3; 8 nucleotides align to TRBD2. This CDR3 is built from 17 residues. The trim removed 0 bases at V and 0 bases at J, leaving 5 bases unmatched. CDR1 is LGHDT and CDR2 is YNNKEL in the germline V gene (reference sequence). CDR3 region: CASSQDLAGISTDTQYF. The CDR3 nucleotides read TGTGCCAGCAGCCAAGACTTAGCGGGAATTAGCACAGATACGCAGTATTTT.

The chain carries TRBV7-9 and TRBJ1-3, with 7 nucleotides matching TRBD1. After removal of 6 bases from V and 4 bases from J, the junction contained 6 bases not matched to a gene. CDR1 and CDR2 from the germline V gene are SEHNR and FQNEAQ (reference sequence). The CDR3 runs 14 residues. The CDR3 DNA is TGTGCCAGCAGTTTACAGGGGACAGGAAACACCATATATTTT. This encodes CASSLQGTGNTIYF.

The gene calls are TRBV20-1 and TRBJ2-7, with D possibly TRBD2 on 5 matching bases. Trimming shortened V by 3 bases and J by 4 bases, and 7 bases separated the two germline ends. From germline, CDR1 is DFQATT and CDR2 SNEGSKA (reference sequence). The CDR3 is made up of 11 amino acids. CDR3 sequence (DNA): TGCAGTGCTAGTCGGGGATACGAGCAGTACTTC. Encoded protein: CSASRGYEQYF.

The chain is built from TRBV5-4 and TRBJ2-1; 7 nucleotides agree with TRBD2. Per the germline V gene, CDR1 is SGHNT and CDR2 is YYREEE (reference sequence). The length of the CDR3 is 16 residues. J was trimmed by 8 bases and V by 1 base; bases with no gene match: 12. In DNA form, the CDR3 reads TGTGCCAGCAGCTTGAGATTAGCGGGTGGGGTGGATGAGCAGTTCTTC. This gives the protein CASSLRLAGGVDEQFF.

This clone was detected a few times. The chain joins TRBV4-1 to TRBJ1-1; weak D call: TRBD1 (5 bases). Germline lookup yields CDR1 MGHRA and CDR2 YSYEKL. Deletions cut 0 bases from V and 5 bases from J, with 19 bases between. This CDR3 is built from 17 residues. This CDR3 reads CASSQDGGQGSITEAFF. The CDR3 DNA sequence: TGCGCCAGCAGCCAAGATGGTGGCCAGGGAAGTATTACTGAAGCTTTCTTT.

The chain recombines TRBV10-3 with TRBJ2-4; D is unresolved. Trimming took 3 bases from V and 0 from J, leaving 12 bases between them. The CDR3 extends over 16 amino acids. Germline CDR1 ENHRY, CDR2 SYGVKD. Written as DNA, the CDR3 is TGTGCCATCAGTGATACTGGCGGTCTAGCCAAAAACATTCAGTACTTC. This sequence encodes CAISDTGGLAKNIQYF.

The chain has TRBV20-1 and TRBJ2-5; tentatively, D is TRBD2 (7 bases). The CDR3 is 14 amino acids. The V end was cut by 3 bases, the J end by 2 bases, with 13 bases between. Germline loops: CDR1 DFQATT, CDR2 SNEGSKA (reference sequence). The CDR3 sequence: CSASRGGAQETQYF. DNA of the CDR3: TGCAGTGCTAGTAGGGGGGGCGCTCAAGAGACCCAGTACTTC.

The rearrangement joins TRBV5-6 to TRBJ2-5, with D perhaps matching TRBD1 (5 bases). Trimming shortened V by 5 bases and J by 2 bases, and 19 bases separated the two germline ends. Germline CDR1 is SGHDT and CDR2 is YYEEEE. The CDR3 runs 16 residues. The CDR3 DNA follows: TGTGCCAGCAGGGGGAATCAAGGGGTAGGGCAAGAGACCCAGTACTTC. Encoded protein: CASRGNQGVGQETQYF.

The chain links TRBV7-9 to TRBJ2-5, with TRBD1 matching over 7 bases. This CDR3 has 13 amino acids. The V gene end was trimmed by 2 bases and the J gene end by 5 bases; junction bases not matched to a gene: 2. Per the germline V gene, CDR1 is SEHNR and CDR2 is FQNEAQ (reference sequence). The CDR3 bases are TGTGCCAGCAGCTTAACAGGGGTCGAGACCCAGTACTTC. Its translation is CASSLTGVETQYF.